This TCR beta chain was obtained from a study of regulatory T cells in long-lasting Graves disease. Germline-derived CDR1 and CDR2 are LGHNA and YNFKEQ. Trimming took 1 base from V and 3 from J, leaving 3 bases between them. The CDR3 length is 13 residues. Arm-PCR of CDR3 regions with iRepertoire HTBI primers generated TCR beta libraries. MiXCR, run by TCRdb on the multiplex PCR reads, gives a single entry per CDR3 protein. The sample carries around 360,000 distinct CDR3 sequences, 15% to 20% recorded once. Time point described: newly diagnosed GD, antithyroid drugs for less than 3 months. PBMC-extracted RNA yielded the TCR library. In each case, Graves' disease was diagnosed per American Thyroid Association guidelines. These data were also filed under a second study, of T cells in Graves' hyperthyroidism and ophthalmopathy.

This TCR was recovered from a woman aged 18-29 years with Graves disease. The rearrangement joins TRBV4-2 to TRBJ2-2; D unclear. Sequencing was performed on peripheral blood mononuclear cells (PBMCs), taken at new diagnosis, from a patient treated with antithyroid drugs. CDR3 region: CASSQGHTGELFF. DNA of the CDR3: TGTGCCAGCAGCCAAGGCCACACCGGGGAGCTGTTTTTT.